These 23 T cell receptor beta chains were all obtained from the same sample, sequenced in a study of molecular identifiers for immune sequencing clone quantification. TCRdb ran MiXCR on the PCR reads and lists one entry per CDR3 protein. In the table there are over 600,000 distinct CDR3 sequences, nearly 20% of which are singletons. The sequenced sample was naive CD8+ T cells from blood, with Jurkat cell RNA spiked in. Subset described: FACS-sorted CD8+CD4-CCR7+CD45RA+ naive T cells. The receptors were gathered from a human donor in good health. Some libraries in this study had Jurkat cell RNA spiked in.

The chain couples TRBV29-1 to TRBJ2-2; a weak D match, TRBD2 (5 bases). Germline lookup yields CDR1 SQVTM and CDR2 ANQGSEA. The V and J ends lost 4 bases and 0 bases respectively, with 9 bases between them. CDR3 length equals 14 residues. CDR3 protein: CSVVGSPNTGELFF. For the CDR3, the DNA is TGCAGCGTTGTAGGGAGTCCGAACACCGGGGAGCTGTTTTTT.

This clonotype was seen ten or more times. The chain uses TRBV6-5 and TRBJ2-7; 8 nucleotides line up with TRBD1. Germline V gene sequence: CDR1 MNHEY, CDR2 SVGAGI. J was trimmed by 6 bases and V by 3 bases; bases with no gene match: 7. The CDR3 extends over 14 amino acids. The CDR3 spells CASSYGQGASEQYF. CDR3 DNA sequence: TGTGCCAGCAGTTATGGGCAGGGGGCCTCCGAGCAGTACTTC.

At least ten counts were recorded for this clonotype. The gene calls are TRBV20-1 and TRBJ2-7, with D unclear. The CDR3 contains 13 residues. V lost 7 bases and J 2 bases, leaving 15 bases between the germline ends. In germline, CDR1 is DFQATT, CDR2 SNEGSKA (reference sequence). CDR3 protein: CSVVPSGTYEQYF. The CDR3, as DNA: TGCAGTGTCGTACCCTCTGGGACCTACGAGCAGTACTTC.

This clonotype was seen only a few times. This may arise from a read error, as a much more abundant clone is one base away. This rearrangement joins TRBV28 to TRBJ2-3; 7 nucleotides match TRBD2. Germline lookup yields CDR1 MDHEN and CDR2 SYDVKM. The CDR3 is made up of 12 amino acids. CDR3 in DNA: TGTGTCAGCAGTTTCGAAGCGGGATTTCGGTATTTT. Residues: CVSSFEAGFRYF.

This clonotype was seen a few times. J is TRBJ2-1 and V is TRBV12-3 or TRBV12-4, with D tentatively TRBD1 or TRBD2 (7 bases each). The CDR3 is 16 amino acids. V was cut by 7 bases and J by 2 bases, with 18 bases left in between. The CDR3 coding sequence is TGTGCCAGCACTGCGAAGGGAGGGGGCGCCTACAATGAGCAGTTCTTC. This translates into CASTAKGGGAYNEQFF.

This clonotype was observed a handful of times. This chain connects TRBV12-3 or TRBV12-4 to TRBJ1-1; no definite D call. CDR3 length equals 14 residues. Trimming pared 7 bases from V and 1 base from J, leaving 13 bases between. DNA for the CDR3: TGTGCCAGCACTCTGACACGGCAGAACACTGAAGCTTTCTTT. It yields the protein CASTLTRQNTEAFF.

This clonotype was observed many times. The rearrangement joins TRBV7-9 to TRBJ2-7, with 7 bases matching TRBD1. After removal of 5 bases from V and 2 bases from J, the junction contained 6 bases not matched to a gene. The germline V gene encodes CDR1 SEHNR and CDR2 FQNEAQ (reference sequence). This CDR3 comprises 14 residues. In nucleotides, the CDR3 is TGTGCCAGCAGCCACCGGGACAGAGCCTACGAGCAGTACTTC. Its protein product is CASSHRDRAYEQYF.

This clonotype was seen many times. The chain uses TRBV6-2 or TRBV6-3 and TRBJ2-7, with D tentatively TRBD1 (6 bases). This CDR3 contains 18 residues. Deletions cut 2 bases from V and 4 bases from J, with 24 bases between. The germline CDR1 and CDR2 sequences are MNHEY and SVGEGT. The CDR3 region is CASSYTPWSPGQDYEQYF. The DNA of the CDR3 is TGTGCCAGCAGTTACACTCCGTGGTCCCCGGGACAAGATTACGAGCAGTACTTC.

This clonotype has at least ten counts. The chain carries TRBV5-8 and TRBJ2-5; the D is unclear. The CDR3 loop spans 13 amino acids. V was cut by 3 bases and J by 4 bases, with 10 bases left in between. CDR1 and CDR2 (germline): SGHTS, YDEGEE. CDR3 residues: CASSWAAGETQYF. As DNA, the CDR3 is TGTGCCAGCAGCTGGGCCGCCGGAGAGACCCAGTACTTC. Variable domain in full (rest from reference TRBV5-8 and TRBJ2-5): EAGVTQSPTHLIKTRGQQATLRCSPISGHTSVYWYQQALGLGLQFLLWYDEGEERNRGNFPPRFSGRQFPNYSSELNVNALELEDSALYLCASSWAAGETQYFGPGTRLLVL.

The V and J genes are TRBV27 and TRBJ2-3; D ambiguous. The germline CDR1 and CDR2 sequences are MNHEY and SMNVEV (reference sequence). V gave up 4 bases and J gave up 0 bases, with 8 bases separating them. The CDR3 is 14 amino acids. The CDR3 loop is CASSSRKSTDTQYF. The CDR3, as DNA: TGTGCCAGCAGTTCCAGGAAGAGCACAGATACGCAGTATTTT.

This clonotype was detected ten times or more. The V call is TRBV20-1, the J call TRBJ2-2; D is unclear. From germline, CDR1 is DFQATT and CDR2 SNEGSKA (reference sequence). The germline V and J ends were trimmed by 4 bases and 3 bases, with 18 bases remaining between them. The CDR3 is made up of 16 amino acids. CDR3 nucleotides: TGCAGTGCTATTAATAGTATGGTGGGGTACACCGGGGAGCTGTTTTTT. Its protein is CSAINSMVGYTGELFF.

In regard to this clonotype: A read error is possible here, since a much larger clone lies one base away. The V and J genes are TRBV6-2 or TRBV6-3 and TRBJ1-1; D not resolved. CDR1 MNHEY and CDR2 SVGEGT come from the germline V gene. The CDR3 covers 14 residues. V lost 5 bases, J lost 3 bases, and 13 bases lay in between. The CDR3 sequence: CASSDPYLDTEAFF. The CDR3 region has the DNA TGTGCCAGCAGTGATCCCTATTTGGACACTGAAGCTTTCTTT.

This clonotype was observed a few times. The chain recombines TRBV28 with TRBJ1-4, with no clear D. Germline CDR1 is MDHEN and CDR2 is SYDVKM. Trimming stripped 6 bases from V and 15 bases from J, with 20 bases between. The CDR3 runs to 13 residues. The CDR3 nucleotides read TGTGCCAGCAGAAAAGAGAATAGAAAATGGTTGTTTTTT. Translated, it gives CASRKENRKWLFF.

This clonotype was recorded at least ten times. The chain links TRBV15 to TRBJ2-5; 9 bases fit TRBD2. Germline V gene sequence: CDR1 LNHNV, CDR2 YYDKDF (reference sequence). Unmatched junction bases numbered 6, after V lost 1 base and J lost 0 bases. This CDR3 region has 17 residues. In DNA, the CDR3 is TGTGCCACCAGCAGAGTATTGACTAGCGGCTACCAAGAGACCCAGTACTTC. Amino acids: CATSRVLTSGYQETQYF.

The table lists this clonotype with many counts. The chain is built from TRBV12-3 or TRBV12-4 and TRBJ1-5; 9 bases line up with TRBD1. The ends lost 7 bases at V and 0 bases at J; junction bases unmatched: 10. The CDR3 is made up of 17 amino acids. CDR3 sequence reads: CASTKTGGPYSNQPQHF. The DNA of the CDR3 is TGTGCCAGCACCAAGACAGGGGGTCCCTATAGCAATCAGCCCCAGCATTTT.

Points on this clonotype: Its ends do not fully match the called genes, so a read error is possible. The chain carries TRBV4-1 and TRBJ1-4; the D gene is possibly TRBD1 (5 bases). The CDR3 loop spans 15 amino acids. Looked up from germline, CDR1 is MGHRA and CDR2 is YSYEKL. CDR3 coding DNA: TGCGCCGGCAGCCTGAACTGGGGGGTAGGAGAAAAACTGTTTTTT. Amino acids: CAGSLNWGVGEKLFF.

Comment on this clonotype: At one end, the junction sequence differs from germline, possibly due to a read error. The gene calls are TRBV11-1 and TRBJ2-7, with 7 bases lining up with TRBD2. Looked up from germline, CDR1 is SGHAT and CDR2 is FQDESV (reference sequence). The CDR3 is 16 amino acids. Written as DNA, the CDR3 is TGTGCCAGCGGCTTAGTCGCGAGCGGGGCGTACTACGAGCAGTACTTC. Protein product: CASGLVASGAYYEQYF.

This clonotype occurred many times. This chain joins TRBV2 and TRBJ2-7, with D perhaps TRBD2 (5 bases). CDR1 and CDR2 (germline): SNHLY, FYNNEI. V shed 4 bases and J shed 6 bases, with 19 bases lying between them. This CDR3 region has 15 residues. The CDR3 sequence is CASSARLFPRTEQYF. The CDR3, as DNA: TGTGCCAGCAGTGCGAGACTATTCCCGAGGACCGAGCAGTACTTC.

This clonotype was found many times. CDR3 sequence reads: CASSYLDRVGDEQYF. In DNA, the CDR3 is TGCGCCAGCAGCTACCTGGACAGGGTAGGCGACGAGCAGTACTTC. V is TRBV5-1 and J is TRBJ2-7, with 8 nucleotides matching TRBD1. The CDR3 runs 15 residues. V lost 3 bases and J lost 5; bases outside the gene matches: 10. Germline V gives CDR1 SGHRS, CDR2 YFSETQ.

Worth noting for this clonotype: This may be a read error: a much more frequent sequence differs by one nucleotide. The rearrangement links TRBV7-8 to TRBJ2-5; a possible D gene is TRBD2 (6 bases). The CDR3 spans 15 residues. Germline loops: CDR1 SGHVS, CDR2 FQNEAQ. The V gene lost 1 base and the J gene lost 5 bases, with 14 bases spanning the gap. CDR3 amino acids: CASSLGRDASETQYF. The CDR3 DNA sequence: TGTGCCAGCAGCTTAGGGCGGGACGCTTCTGAGACCCAGTACTTC.

With regard to this clonotype: The junction shows a germline mismatch at one end, possibly a read error. The J gene is TRBJ2-7, the V gene TRBV3-1; a weak D match, TRBD1 (6 bases). CDR1 is LGHDT and CDR2 is YNNKEL in the germline V gene (reference sequence). The CDR3 spans 17 residues. The CDR3 sequence: CASGQVWQGPTSYEQYF. CDR3 nucleotides: TGTGCCAGCGGCCAAGTTTGGCAGGGGCCAACCTCCTACGAGCAGTACTTC.

The chain uses TRBV4-1 and TRBJ2-1; 12 bases align to TRBD2. CDR1 is MGHRA and CDR2 is YSYEKL in the germline V gene. The CDR3 totals 17 residues. V shed 1 base, J shed 3 bases, and the junction held 4 bases outside the gene matches. CDR3 in amino acids: CASSQVLTSGGYNEQFF. CDR3 coding DNA: TGCGCCAGCAGCCAAGTGTTGACTAGCGGGGGCTACAATGAGCAGTTCTTC.

The table lists this clonotype with a few counts. J is TRBJ1-1 and V is TRBV4-1, with D uncertain. V was shortened by 4 bases and J by 5 bases, with 11 bases between the two germline ends. CDR3 length: 13 amino acids. Germline CDR1 and CDR2: MGHRA and YSYEKL. The CDR3 protein is CASSRSVMTEAFF. The CDR3 DNA reads TGCGCCAGCAGCCGATCCGTTATGACTGAAGCTTTCTTT.